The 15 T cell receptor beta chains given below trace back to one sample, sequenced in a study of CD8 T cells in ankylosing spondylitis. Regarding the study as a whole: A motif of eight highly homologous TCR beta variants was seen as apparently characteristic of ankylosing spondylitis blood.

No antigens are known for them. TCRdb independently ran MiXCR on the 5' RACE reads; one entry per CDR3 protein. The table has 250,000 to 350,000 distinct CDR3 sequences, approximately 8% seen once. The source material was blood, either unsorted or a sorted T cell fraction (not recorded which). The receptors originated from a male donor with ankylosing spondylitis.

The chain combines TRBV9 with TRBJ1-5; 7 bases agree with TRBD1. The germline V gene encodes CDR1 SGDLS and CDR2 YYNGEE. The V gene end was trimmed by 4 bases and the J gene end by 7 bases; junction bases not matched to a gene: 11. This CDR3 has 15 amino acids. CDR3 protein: CASSPSGQTSQPQHF. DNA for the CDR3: TGTGCCAGCAGCCCCTCGGGACAGACCTCCCAGCCCCAGCATTTT. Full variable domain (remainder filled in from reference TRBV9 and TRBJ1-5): DSGVTQTPKHLITATGQRVTLRCSPRSGDLSVYWYQQSLDQGLQFLIQYYNGEERAKGNILERFSAQQFPDLHSELNLSSLELGDSALYFCASSPSGQTSQPQHFGDGTRLSIL.

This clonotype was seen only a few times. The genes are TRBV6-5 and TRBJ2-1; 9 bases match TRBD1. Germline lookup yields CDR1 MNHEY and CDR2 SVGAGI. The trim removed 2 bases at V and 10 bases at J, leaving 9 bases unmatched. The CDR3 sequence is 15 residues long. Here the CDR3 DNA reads TGTGCCAGCAGTTACCCGGGACAGGGAAGGGGAGAGCAGTTCTTC. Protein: CASSYPGQGRGEQFF.

CDR3 sequence (DNA): TGTGCCAGCAGCGTACTCCGTTCCACCGGGGAGCTGTTTTTT. This codes for CASSVLRSTGELFF. The J gene is TRBJ2-2, the V gene TRBV9; D gene uncertain. The CDR3 is 14 residues long. Germline V CDR1 and CDR2: SGDLS, YYNGEE. V lost 1 base and J 4 bases, leaving 8 bases between the germline ends.

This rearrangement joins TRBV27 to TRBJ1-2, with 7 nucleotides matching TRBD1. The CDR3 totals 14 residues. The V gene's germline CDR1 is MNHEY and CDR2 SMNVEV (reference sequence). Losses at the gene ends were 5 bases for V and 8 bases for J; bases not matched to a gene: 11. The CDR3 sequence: CASSLTGVQRGYTF. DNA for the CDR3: TGTGCCAGCAGTCTCACAGGGGTTCAGAGGGGCTACACCTTC.

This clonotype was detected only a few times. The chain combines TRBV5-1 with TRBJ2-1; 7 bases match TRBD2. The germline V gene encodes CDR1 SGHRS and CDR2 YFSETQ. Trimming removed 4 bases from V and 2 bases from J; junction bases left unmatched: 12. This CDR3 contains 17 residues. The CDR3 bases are TGCGCCAGCAGCCTGGGGTCTAGCGGACCGCCCTACAATGAGCAGTTCTTC. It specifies CASSLGSSGPPYNEQFF.

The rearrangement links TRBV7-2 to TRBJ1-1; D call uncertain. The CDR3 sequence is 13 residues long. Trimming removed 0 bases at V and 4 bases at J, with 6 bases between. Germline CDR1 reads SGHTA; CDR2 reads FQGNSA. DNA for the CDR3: TGTGCCAGCAGCTTAGCAGTTAGCACTGAAGCTTTCTTT. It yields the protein CASSLAVSTEAFF. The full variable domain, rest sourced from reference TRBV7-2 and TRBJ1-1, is GAGVSQSPSNKVTEKGKDVELRCDPISGHTALYWYRQSLGQGLEFLIYFQGNSAPDKSGLPSDRFSAERTGGSVSTLTIQRTQQEDSAVYLCASSLAVSTEAFFGQGTRLTVV.

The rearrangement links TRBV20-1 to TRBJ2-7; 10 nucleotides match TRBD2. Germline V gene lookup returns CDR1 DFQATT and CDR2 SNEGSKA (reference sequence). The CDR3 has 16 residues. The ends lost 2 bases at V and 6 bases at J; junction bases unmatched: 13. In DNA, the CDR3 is TGCAGTGCTAGACCCGCTGGAGCTAGCGGGAGCGTCGAGCAGTACTTC. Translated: CSARPAGASGSVEQYF.

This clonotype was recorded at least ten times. For the CDR3, the DNA is TGCAGTGCCACCGGGCAGGGGCTTATTGAAAAACTGTTTTTT. Protein sequence: CSATGQGLIEKLFF. The V call is TRBV20-1, the J call TRBJ1-4; a possible D gene is TRBD1 (6 bases). The CDR3 loop spans 14 amino acids. CDR1 is DFQATT, CDR2 SNEGSKA, per germline (reference sequence). Trimming removed 6 bases from V and 7 bases from J, with 18 bases in between.

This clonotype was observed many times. DNA for the CDR3: TGTGCCAGCAGCCAAAGCTGGGTCTCGAGCTACAATGAGCAGTTCTTC. It is translated as CASSQSWVSSYNEQFF. The V call is TRBV4-2, the J call TRBJ2-1; the D is unclear. CDR3 length equals 16 residues. Trimming removed 2 bases from V and 3 bases from J, with 14 bases in between. Germline assignment: CDR1 LGHNA and CDR2 YNFKEQ.

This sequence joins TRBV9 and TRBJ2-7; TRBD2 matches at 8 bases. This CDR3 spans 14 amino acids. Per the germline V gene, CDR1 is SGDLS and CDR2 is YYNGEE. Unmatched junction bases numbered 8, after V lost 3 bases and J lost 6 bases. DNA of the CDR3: TGTGCCAGCAGCGCGACTAGCGTCTCCAGCGAGCAGTACTTC. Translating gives CASSATSVSSEQYF.

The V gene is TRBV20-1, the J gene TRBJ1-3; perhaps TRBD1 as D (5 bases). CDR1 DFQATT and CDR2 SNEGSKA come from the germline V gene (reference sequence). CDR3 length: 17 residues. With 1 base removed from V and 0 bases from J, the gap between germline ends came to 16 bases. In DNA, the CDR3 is TGCAGTGCTAGAGGGAGGGTCCGGGGGGGCTCTGGAAACACCATATATTTT. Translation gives CSARGRVRGGSGNTIYF.

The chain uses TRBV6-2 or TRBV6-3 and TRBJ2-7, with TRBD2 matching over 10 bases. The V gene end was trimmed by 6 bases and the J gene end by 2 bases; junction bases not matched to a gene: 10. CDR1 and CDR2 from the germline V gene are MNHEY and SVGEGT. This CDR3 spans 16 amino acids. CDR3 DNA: TGTGCCAGCAGCCGGCCGGGACTAGCGCGCGCCTACGAGCAGTACTTC. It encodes CASSRPGLARAYEQYF.

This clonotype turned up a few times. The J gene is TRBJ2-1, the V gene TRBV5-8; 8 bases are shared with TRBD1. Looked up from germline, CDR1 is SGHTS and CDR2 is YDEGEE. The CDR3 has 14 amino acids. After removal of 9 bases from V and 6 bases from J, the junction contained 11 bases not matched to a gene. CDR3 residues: CAMGFGQGSNEQFF. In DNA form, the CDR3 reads TGTGCCATGGGCTTTGGACAGGGTAGCAATGAGCAGTTCTTC.

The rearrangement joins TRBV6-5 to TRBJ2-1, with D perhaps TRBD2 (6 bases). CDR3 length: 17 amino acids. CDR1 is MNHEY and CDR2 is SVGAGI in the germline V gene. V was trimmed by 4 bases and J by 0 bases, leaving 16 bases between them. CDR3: CASSLVASESSYNEQFF. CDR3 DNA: TGTGCCAGCAGTTTGGTGGCTAGCGAGAGCTCCTACAATGAGCAGTTCTTC.

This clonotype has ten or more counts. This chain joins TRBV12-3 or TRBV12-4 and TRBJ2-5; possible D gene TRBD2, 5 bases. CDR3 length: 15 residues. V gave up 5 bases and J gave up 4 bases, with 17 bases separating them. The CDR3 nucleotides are TGTGCCAGCAGTCCCAGGACTCTGAAGGGAGAGACCCAGTACTTC. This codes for CASSPRTLKGETQYF.